The 27 T cell receptor beta chains reported below all come from one sample, sequenced in a study of beta chain features in type 1 diabetes. The entirety of the isolated RNA underwent reverse transcription, so expressed TCRB transcripts were sequenced. This table comes from immunoSEQ multiplex PCR, and its TCRdb copy is limited to in-frame clones, with some not included. The sample lists around 250,000 clones; 27% were seen once. Sequenced material: central memory CD4+ T cells from blood. The receptors were sampled from a man in his thirties or forties in good health.

Only a few counts were recorded for this clone. The V call is TRBV7-8, the J call TRBJ2-1, with TRBD2 matching over 9 bases. CDR3 length: 16 amino acids. The junction had 8 bases not matched to a gene; V was cut back by 3 bases and J by 5 bases. From germline, CDR1 is SGHVS and CDR2 FQNEAQ. The DNA for the CDR3 is TGTGCCAGCAGCTTTCTCTCGGGACTAGCTCACAATGAGCAGTTCTTC. This translates into CASSFLSGLAHNEQFF. The full variable domain, completed using reference TRBV7-8 and TRBJ2-1, is GAGVSQSPRYKVAKRGQDVALRCDPISGHVSLFWYQQALGQGPEFLTYFQNEAQLDKSGLPSDRFFAERPEGSVSTLKIQRTQQEDSAVYLCASSFLSGLAHNEQFFGPGTRLTVL.

The chain employs TRBV7-2 and TRBJ2-2, with D uncertain. CDR3 length: 12 residues. V was clipped by 2 bases and J by 6 bases, with 4 bases between them. Germline CDR1 and CDR2: SGHTA and FQGNSA. CDR3 nucleotide sequence: TGTGCCAGCAGCTTACAGTCCGGGGAGCTGTTTTTT. Translation: CASSLQSGELFF.

V gene TRBV7-9 combines with J gene TRBJ2-2, with 7 bases matching TRBD2. Germline V lookup: CDR1 SEHNR, CDR2 FQNEAQ (reference sequence). The CDR3 has 13 amino acids. V shed 6 bases, J shed 7 bases, and the junction held 5 bases outside the gene matches. The CDR3 spells CASSPRGDGELFF. Written as DNA, the CDR3 is TGTGCCAGCAGTCCCCGGGGGGACGGGGAGCTGTTTTTT.

This clone was seen a handful of times. The genes are TRBV29-1 and TRBJ1-1; D might be TRBD1 (6 bases). The V end was cut by 6 bases, the J end by 1 base, with 15 bases between. Germline V gene data show CDR1 as SQVTM and CDR2 as ANQGSEA. This CDR3 is built from 14 residues. CDR3 protein: CSVTGIGGNTEAFF. CDR3 DNA: TGCAGCGTAACAGGGATCGGGGGGAACACTGAAGCTTTCTTT.

V is TRBV9 and J is TRBJ2-7; 7 nucleotides agree with TRBD1. CDR1 SGDLS and CDR2 YYNGEE come from the germline V gene. V shed 2 bases, J shed 2 bases, and the junction held 13 bases outside the gene matches. This CDR3 is 17 amino acids long. This chain's CDR3 is CASSVSGTASSPYEQYF. The CDR3 nucleotides read TGTGCCAGCAGCGTGTCAGGGACAGCCTCCAGCCCCTACGAGCAGTACTTC. Variable domain in full (rest from reference TRBV9 and TRBJ2-7): DSGVTQTPKHLITATGQRVTLRCSPRSGDLSVYWYQQSLDQGLQFLIQYYNGEERAKGNILERFSAQQFPDLHSELNLSSLELGDSALYFCASSVSGTASSPYEQYFGPGTRLTVT.

The count of this clone is one. Here the CDR3 DNA reads TGTGCCAGCAGCTTAGGGTCGGACAGGCCAAACACTGAAGCTTTCTTT. It is translated as CASSLGSDRPNTEAFF. The chain uses TRBV11-2 and TRBJ1-1, with 7 bases identical to TRBD1. With 1 base clipped from V and 2 bases from J, the junction kept 7 bases outside the gene matches. CDR1 and CDR2 (germline): SGHAT, FQNNGV. The CDR3 has 16 amino acids. The variable domain in full, with the rest retrieved from reference TRBV11-2 and TRBJ1-1, is EAGVAQSPRYKIIEKRQSVAFWCNPISGHATLYWYQQILGQGPKLLIQFQNNGVVDDSQLPKDRFSAERLKGVDSTLKIQPAKLEDSAVYLCASSLGSDRPNTEAFFGQGTRLTVV.

The V and J genes are TRBV10-3 and TRBJ1-1; D unresolved. Germline CDR1 is ENHRY and CDR2 is SYGVKD. V was clipped by 3 bases and J by 3 bases, with 11 bases between them. The CDR3 runs to 14 residues. Here the CDR3 DNA reads TGTGCCATCAGTGATCCCGGCTGGGACACTGAAGCTTTCTTT. Translated: CAISDPGWDTEAFF.

This chain connects TRBV18 to TRBJ2-7, with D uncertain. From germline, CDR1 is KGHSH and CDR2 LQKENI. Between the trimmed V and J ends, which lost 3 bases and 3 bases, there was a span of 12 bases. CDR3 length: 14 residues. The CDR3 reads CASSPSNSFYEQYF. CDR3 nucleotide sequence: TGTGCCAGCTCACCCTCAAACAGCTTCTACGAGCAGTACTTC.

This clone was counted only a few times. This sequence joins TRBV7-2 and TRBJ1-3, with D perhaps matching TRBD1 (6 bases). Trimming left V 0 bases short and J 0 bases short, with 12 bases between. CDR3 length equals 17 residues. Germline-derived CDR1 and CDR2 are SGHTA and FQGNSA. CDR3 in DNA: TGTGCCAGCAGCTTAGCGGGGGCCCTGAGCTCTGGAAACACCATATATTTT. Residues: CASSLAGALSSGNTIYF. Together with reference TRBV7-2 and TRBJ1-3, the CDR3 gives the full variable domain: GAGVSQSPSNKVTEKGKDVELRCDPISGHTALYWYRQSLGQGLEFLIYFQGNSAPDKSGLPSDRFSAERTGGSVSTLTIQRTQQEDSAVYLCASSLAGALSSGNTIYFGEGSWLTVV.

The chain links TRBV4-2 to TRBJ2-1; TRBD1 is a possible D gene (6 bases). Germline CDR1 reads LGHNA; CDR2 reads YNFKEQ. V lost 0 bases to trimming and J lost 5 bases, with 11 bases between them. The CDR3 is 15 amino acids. CDR3 sequence: CASSQERGSHNEQFF. Written as DNA, the CDR3 is TGTGCCAGCAGCCAAGAAAGGGGGAGTCACAATGAGCAGTTCTTC.

The chain is built from TRBV5-6 and TRBJ2-1; TRBD1 might be the D (6 bases). CDR1 and CDR2 (germline): SGHDT, YYEEEE. Trimming pared 4 bases from V and 7 bases from J, leaving 18 bases between. The CDR3 totals 15 residues. The CDR3: CASSRQTGTLNEQFF. The CDR3 nucleotides are TGTGCCAGCAGCCGGCAAACAGGGACCCTGAATGAGCAGTTCTTC. The full variable domain, in which reference TRBV5-6 and TRBJ2-1 provide the parts outside the CDR3, is DAGVTQSPTHLIKTRGQQVTLRCSPKSGHDTVSWYQQALGQGPQFIFQYYEEEERQRGNFPDRFSGHQFPNYSSELNVNALLLGDSALYLCASSRQTGTLNEQFFGPGTRLTVL.

The V call is TRBV11-2, the J call TRBJ2-7; D is unclear. Germline-derived CDR1 and CDR2 are SGHAT and FQNNGV. The CDR3 has 12 amino acids. V lost 5 bases and J lost 9, with 14 bases in between. The CDR3 reads CASSLTQIRQYF. Written as DNA, the CDR3 is TGTGCCAGCAGCCTGACCCAAATAAGGCAGTACTTC.

The chain combines TRBV10-3 with TRBJ2-1; TRBD2 matches 10 bases. The germline V gene encodes CDR1 ENHRY and CDR2 SYGVKD. Germline trimming cut 6 bases from V and 4 bases from J; bases unmatched to any gene: 9. The CDR3 covers 16 residues. CDR3 sequence (DNA): TGTGCCATCAGCGTCCTAGCGGGAGCTTCTTACAATGAGCAGTTCTTC. This codes for CAISVLAGASYNEQFF.

J is TRBJ1-5 and V is TRBV2; the match to TRBD1 covers 11 bases. Trimming cost V 7 bases and J 3 bases; bases outside gene matches: 5. CDR1 is SNHLY, CDR2 FYNNEI, per germline. CDR3 length equals 15 residues. CDR3 sequence (DNA): TGTGCCAGCATGGACAGGGGGCTTAACAATCAGCCCCAGCATTTT. It encodes CASMDRGLNNQPQHF.

The chain recombines TRBV4-2 with TRBJ2-1; the match to TRBD2 covers 11 bases. After removal of 1 base from V and 5 bases from J, the junction contained 4 bases not matched to a gene. CDR3 length: 16 amino acids. The V gene's germline CDR1 is LGHNA and CDR2 YNFKEQ. The CDR3 DNA reads as TGTGCCAGCAGCCAAGTGCTAGCGGGGGGCAACAATGAGCAGTTCTTC. Protein product: CASSQVLAGGNNEQFF.

This clone was seen only a few times. The chain is built from TRBV7-2 and TRBJ2-1; no definite D call. The CDR3 is 16 amino acids. Germline lookup yields CDR1 SGHTA and CDR2 FQGNSA. V gave up 5 bases and J gave up 0 bases, with 14 bases separating them. The CDR3 region has the DNA TGTGCCAGCAGCAGCCTTGGATCGAGCTCCTACAATGAGCAGTTCTTC. It is translated as CASSSLGSSSYNEQFF.

The chain links TRBV27 to TRBJ2-1; tentative D call: TRBD1 (5 bases). The CDR3 sequence is 14 residues long. From germline, CDR1 is MNHEY and CDR2 SMNVEV (reference sequence). Trimming took 8 bases from V and 4 from J, leaving 15 bases between them. In DNA, the CDR3 is TGTGCCAGCTGGCTTGCGGACAAATACAATGAGCAGTTCTTC. This encodes CASWLADKYNEQFF.

This clone has a handful of counts. The chain is built from TRBV7-2 and TRBJ2-1; 7 positions agree with TRBD2. Germline V CDR1 and CDR2: SGHTA, FQGNSA. V gave up 0 bases and J gave up 8 bases; unmatched junction bases: 4. This CDR3 is built from 14 residues. This CDR3 reads CASSLARGMDEQFF. The CDR3 nucleotides read TGTGCCAGCAGCTTAGCGCGGGGGATGGATGAGCAGTTCTTC.

The gene calls are TRBV2 and TRBJ2-2; possibly TRBD1 for D (6 bases). Trimming shortened V by 5 bases and J by 1 base, and 11 bases separated the two germline ends. CDR1 and CDR2 from the germline V gene are SNHLY and FYNNEI. The CDR3 extends over 15 amino acids. As DNA, the CDR3 is TGTGCCAGCAGTCAGGGGAACCTGAACACCGGGGAGCTGTTTTTT. This translates into CASSQGNLNTGELFF.

As to this clone: A much larger clonotype is one base distant, so this may be a read error. The chain links TRBV30 to TRBJ2-3; the D is unclear. Germline CDR1 reads GTSNPN; CDR2 reads SVGIG (reference sequence). The V and J ends lost 0 bases and 3 bases respectively, with 4 bases between them. The CDR3 consists of 12 residues. The CDR3 bases are TGTGCCTGGAGTGTATGGACAGATACGCAGTATTTT. Amino acid sequence: CAWSVWTDTQYF.

The J gene is TRBJ2-5, the V gene TRBV5-1, with D possibly matching TRBD1 (6 bases). V was clipped by 3 bases and J by 5 bases, with 14 bases between them. CDR3 length equals 14 residues. Germline V gene sequence: CDR1 SGHRS, CDR2 YFSETQ. CDR3 nucleotides: TGCGCCAGCAGCTATGGGACACCCTCGGAGACCCAGTACTTC. It encodes CASSYGTPSETQYF. Complete variable domain (other parts from reference TRBV5-1 and TRBJ2-5): KAGVTQTPRYLIKTRGQQVTLSCSPISGHRSVSWYQQTPGQGLQFLFEYFSETQRNKGNFPGRFSGRQFSNSRSEMNVSTLELGDSALYLCASSYGTPSETQYFGPGTRLLVL.

The chain joins TRBV19 to TRBJ2-1; 8 bases align to TRBD1. Trimming took 6 bases from V and 5 from J; bases not matched to a gene: 9. The germline V gene encodes CDR1 LNHDA and CDR2 SQIVND (reference sequence). The length of the CDR3 is 15 residues. The chain's CDR3 is CASRLGGQVHNEQFF. DNA of the CDR3: TGTGCCAGTAGGCTAGGGGGACAGGTCCACAATGAGCAGTTCTTC.

This chain links TRBV10-3 with TRBJ2-2; tentative D call: TRBD2 (5 bases). Trimming shortened V by 4 bases and J by 0 bases, and 12 bases separated the two germline ends. CDR1 is ENHRY and CDR2 is SYGVKD in the germline V gene. This CDR3 comprises 16 residues. In nucleotides, the CDR3 is TGTGCCATCAGTGGATCCGCCGGGACGAACACCGGGGAGCTGTTTTTT. Translating gives CAISGSAGTNTGELFF.

A few counts support this clone. The chain combines TRBV5-4 with TRBJ1-2; perhaps TRBD1 as D (6 bases). Germline-derived CDR1 and CDR2 are SGHNT and YYREEE (reference sequence). The CDR3 is made up of 14 amino acids. V lost 0 bases and J lost 4, with 10 bases in between. CDR3 protein: CASSLATGSYGYTF. CDR3 sequence (DNA): TGTGCCAGCAGCTTGGCAACAGGGAGCTATGGCTACACCTTC.

V gene TRBV19 combines with J gene TRBJ1-1; D uncertain. The germline gives CDR1 LNHDA, CDR2 SQIVND (reference sequence). There are 16 residues in the CDR3. V was cut by 5 bases and J by 0 bases, with 16 bases left in between. The CDR3 region is CASSPRTVTLNTEAFF. As DNA, the CDR3 is TGTGCCAGTAGTCCCCGGACGGTTACGCTGAACACTGAAGCTTTCTTT.

The rearrangement uses TRBV7-2 and TRBJ2-1; 10 bases line up with TRBD2. Germline-derived CDR1 and CDR2 are SGHTA and FQGNSA. With 5 bases clipped from V and 7 bases from J, the junction kept 8 bases outside the gene matches. The CDR3 consists of 15 residues. The CDR3 region is CASSTGLAGVNEQFF. CDR3 nucleotide sequence: TGTGCCAGCAGCACCGGGCTAGCGGGGGTAAATGAGCAGTTCTTC.

V gene TRBV5-4 combines with J gene TRBJ2-2; D may be TRBD1 (6 bases). CDR3 length equals 16 residues. Trimming removed 4 bases at V and 0 bases at J, with 13 bases between. Germline V CDR1 and CDR2: SGHNT, YYREEE (reference sequence). CDR3 bases: TGTGCCAGCAGCCAGGACAGCGCCCCGAACACCGGGGAGCTGTTTTTT. Translated: CASSQDSAPNTGELFF.